The next 25 T cell receptor beta chains were all read from a single sample in a study of T cells in Graves' hyperthyroidism and ophthalmopathy (dated by TCRdb to between 2018 and 2021). The library was made by multiplex PCR. Sequenced on an Illumina HiSeq 2000. TCR beta CDR3 regions were amplified from RNA transcripts. The first round of RT-PCR for the TCR CDR3 was performed with the HTBI primer set and the Qiagen OneStep RT-PCR kit. TCRdb reanalyzed the raw reads on its own, using fastp at Q25 for trimming and MiXCR for clone calling, and kept in-frame beta chains. Rows merge per CDR3 protein into single entries with the most common DNA and genes. The sample table holds around 400,000 distinct CDR3 sequences, of which roughly 25% were seen once. The ten largest make up roughly 80% of the sample. Sequenced input: blood. These receptors all stem from a man aged 45-65 years with Graves' hyperthyroidism.

This clonotype was recorded a few times. CDR3 nucleotides: TGTGCCAGCAGTTACGGTATGTTCTTC. Its translation is CASSYGMFF. This chain joins TRBV6-6 and TRBJ2-1; unclear D gene. This CDR3 contains 9 residues. Trimming left V 2 bases short and J 15 bases short, with 5 bases between. Germline CDR1 MNHNY, CDR2 SVGAGI (reference sequence).

The genes are TRBV27 and TRBJ2-6, with D unclear. The CDR3 has 15 residues. Germline V gene lookup returns CDR1 MNHEY and CDR2 SMNVEV (reference sequence). The V end was cut by 6 bases, the J end by 1 base, with 10 bases between. The CDR3 nucleotides read TGTGCCAGCAGATCTGGGTGGTCTGGGGCCAACGTCCTGACTTTC. Translation gives CASRSGWSGANVLTF.

This chain joins TRBV29-1 and TRBJ2-5; 8 nucleotides agree with TRBD1. The CDR3 has 13 residues. V dropped 3 bases and J dropped 3; count of bases not matched to a gene: 3. Germline V gene lookup returns CDR1 SQVTM and CDR2 ANQGSEA. CDR3 DNA: TGCAGCGTTGACAGGGGGCGAAAAGAGACCCAGTACTTC. Residues: CSVDRGRKETQYF.

CDR3 DNA: TGTGCCAGCGGGGGGGGGACTGGCGAGACCCAGTACTTC. Residues: CASGGGTGETQYF. This rearrangement joins TRBV11-2 to TRBJ2-5; 7 bases align to TRBD2. CDR1 and CDR2 from the germline V gene are SGHAT and FQNNGV. This CDR3 is built from 13 residues. With V trimmed by 8 bases and J by 5 bases, 8 bases remained unmatched.

The V and J genes are TRBV12-5 and TRBJ1-1; TRBD1 might be the D (6 bases). The V and J ends lost 3 bases and 5 bases respectively, with 16 bases between them. The germline V gene has CDR1 LGHNT and CDR2 FRNRAP. The CDR3 totals 15 residues. DNA for the CDR3: TGTGCTAGTGGTTTCACGGGGGCTCTGTATACTGAAGCTTTCTTT. This encodes CASGFTGALYTEAFF.

The sample holds a few counts of this clonotype. The rearrangement links TRBV3-1 to TRBJ2-2, with 8 bases lining up with TRBD1. The germline V gene has CDR1 LGHDT and CDR2 YNNKEL (reference sequence). This CDR3 spans 15 amino acids. V was pared by 1 base and J by 7 bases, with 5 bases of the junction left unmatched. The DNA of the CDR3 is TGTGCCAGCAGCCAAGGGACAGGGCAAAGCGGGGAGCTGTTTTTT. Translation gives CASSQGTGQSGELFF.

In its sample, this clonotype was seen many times. The J gene is TRBJ2-3, the V gene TRBV20-1; no clear D. Trimming left V 3 bases short and J 6 bases short, with 7 bases between. Germline loops: CDR1 DFQATT, CDR2 SNEGSKA (reference sequence). The CDR3 totals 11 residues. Here the CDR3 reads CSASLQDTQYF. As DNA, the CDR3 is TGCAGTGCTAGTCTGCAGGATACGCAGTATTTT.

This clonotype was detected ten times or more. DNA for the CDR3: TGTGCCAGCGGGACTAGCGGGATTGGGCTCACAGATACGCAGTATTTT. Protein: CASGTSGIGLTDTQYF. J is TRBJ2-3 and V is TRBV28; 13 bases match TRBD2. Germline CDR1 and CDR2: MDHEN and SYDVKM. There are 16 residues in the CDR3. The ends lost 8 bases at V and 2 bases at J; junction bases unmatched: 7.

CDR3 coding DNA: TGTGCCACCAGTGATGACATGAACACTGAAGCTTTCTTT. This translates into CATSDDMNTEAFF. The rearrangement joins TRBV24-1 to TRBJ1-1; no definite D call. The CDR3 runs to 13 residues. V lost 3 bases and J lost 0, with 4 bases in between. Germline CDR1 KGHDR, CDR2 SFDVKD.

This clonotype was counted a few times. V and J are TRBV5-4 and TRBJ2-1; D perhaps matches TRBD2 (5 bases). The CDR3 extends over 16 amino acids. Germline CDR1 and CDR2: SGHNT and YYREEE (reference sequence). The germline V and J ends were trimmed by 4 bases and 7 bases, with 21 bases remaining between them. As DNA, the CDR3 is TGTGCCAGCAGCCCAGAACTAGTCCGGCCTTGGAATGAGCAGTTCTTC. Protein product: CASSPELVRPWNEQFF.

About this clonotype itself: One base away lies a much larger clone, so this may be a sequencing read error. The V and J genes are TRBV27 and TRBJ2-5; no clear D. Germline values: CDR1 MNHEY, CDR2 SMNVEV (reference sequence). This CDR3 region has 13 residues. The CDR3 spells CASSPQYQKTQYF. The DNA of the CDR3 is TGTGCCAGCAGTCCCCAGTACCAAAAGACCCAGTACTTC.

The chain couples TRBV12-3 or TRBV12-4 to TRBJ1-1; D might be TRBD1 (5 bases). The CDR3 contains 10 residues. V lost 6 bases and J 11 bases, leaving 10 bases between the germline ends. DNA of the CDR3: TGTGCCAGCAGGGGGGGGACCGCTTTCTTT. Translated: CASRGGTAFF.

This clonotype turned up a few times. The chain combines TRBV6-6 with TRBJ2-2, with D hard to call. The V gene lost 1 base and the J gene lost 6 bases, with 3 bases spanning the gap. This CDR3 spans 12 amino acids. Germline V gene sequence: CDR1 MNHNY, CDR2 SVGAGI (reference sequence). The CDR3 nucleotides are TGTGCCAGCAGTTACTTATCCGGGGAGCTGTTTTTT. The encoded protein is CASSYLSGELFF.

The chain combines TRBV6-1 with TRBJ2-2, with a possible D match to TRBD1 (6 bases). Looked up from germline, CDR1 is MNHNS and CDR2 is SASEGT. The CDR3 contains 14 residues. Trimming took off 8 bases at V and 0 bases at J, with 10 bases between the two ends. CDR3 loop: CASHWTANTGELFF. The CDR3 nucleotides read TGTGCCAGCCATTGGACAGCGAACACCGGGGAGCTGTTTTTT.

The J gene is TRBJ2-1, the V gene TRBV11-3; TRBD2 might be the D (5 bases). CDR3 length equals 15 residues. Trimming shortened V by 2 bases and J by 9 bases, and 17 bases separated the two germline ends. CDR1 SGHNT and CDR2 YENEEA come from the germline V gene. The CDR3 nucleotides read TGTGCCAGCAGCTTAATCGGGATATTCAGCGTTGAGCAGTTCTTC. Protein product: CASSLIGIFSVEQFF.

This clonotype appeared a single time. The chain has TRBV19 and TRBJ2-1, with D perhaps TRBD1 or TRBD2 (7 bases each). The CDR3 is made up of 16 amino acids. The germline V gene encodes CDR1 LNHDA and CDR2 SQIVND (reference sequence). Trimming took 0 bases from V and 3 from J, leaving 12 bases between them. Written as DNA, the CDR3 is TGTGCCAGTAGTATAGACAGGGGGGGGCTCTACAATGAGCAGTTCTTC. The encoded protein is CASSIDRGGLYNEQFF.

The V call is TRBV15, the J call TRBJ1-2, with D possibly being TRBD1 (5 bases). CDR1 is LNHNV and CDR2 is YYDKDF in the germline V gene (reference sequence). The V end lost 5 bases, the J end lost 7 bases, and 11 bases lay between the germline ends. The CDR3 has 12 amino acids. This CDR3 reads CATSQGGGGYTF. The CDR3 region has the DNA TGTGCCACCAGCCAGGGCGGGGGTGGCTACACCTTC.

The V and J genes are TRBV9 and TRBJ2-2; D perhaps matches TRBD1 (6 bases). This CDR3 region has 15 residues. V dropped 4 bases and J dropped 6 bases, with 16 bases sitting between them. Germline assignment: CDR1 SGDLS and CDR2 YYNGEE. CDR3: CASSPHLQGAGELFF. The CDR3 bases are TGTGCCAGCAGCCCCCACTTACAGGGTGCCGGGGAGCTGTTTTTT.

The J gene is TRBJ2-3, the V gene TRBV29-1; 7 positions match TRBD1. The germline V gene has CDR1 SQVTM and CDR2 ANQGSEA. Trimming cost V 4 bases and J 4 bases; bases outside gene matches: 5. The CDR3 spans 13 residues. The CDR3: CSVARGGSDTQYF. CDR3 sequence (DNA): TGCAGCGTTGCTCGAGGGGGCTCAGATACGCAGTATTTT.

The sample holds a few counts of this clonotype. This chain joins TRBV19 and TRBJ1-1, with D tentatively TRBD1 (5 bases). The CDR3 loop spans 15 amino acids. Germline V gene sequence: CDR1 LNHDA, CDR2 SQIVND (reference sequence). V lost 5 bases and J 1 base, leaving 14 bases between the germline ends. CDR3 nucleotides: TGTGCCAGTAGTGCCACGGGACTCCCGAACACTGAAGCTTTCTTT. Protein: CASSATGLPNTEAFF.

The table lists this clonotype with a count of one. The junction does not match germline at one end; this may be a read error. J is TRBJ2-5 and V is TRBV7-9; 8 positions agree with TRBD1. The CDR3 runs 16 residues. Germline assignment: CDR1 SEHNR and CDR2 FQNEAQ (reference sequence). In DNA, the CDR3 is TGTGTCAGCAGCACCCGATTACGACAGGGGTTAGAGACCCAGTACTTC. As protein: CVSSTRLRQGLETQYF.

This clonotype was observed at least ten times. The V call is TRBV5-1, the J call TRBJ2-3; TRBD1 aligns across 11 bases. V trimming: 4 bases; J trimming: 1 base; junction bases outside the gene matches: 5. This CDR3 has 16 amino acids. Germline lookup yields CDR1 SGHRS and CDR2 YFSETQ. CDR3 sequence reads: CASSGTGGFGTDTQYF. The CDR3 bases are TGCGCCAGCAGCGGGACAGGGGGGTTCGGCACAGATACGCAGTATTTT.

This clonotype was seen only a few times. The V gene is TRBV7-9, the J gene TRBJ1-1; 7 bases align to TRBD1. This CDR3 contains 17 residues. Germline CDR1 and CDR2: SEHNR and FQNEAQ (reference sequence). V was pared by 5 bases and J by 5 bases, with 17 bases of the junction left unmatched. The CDR3, as DNA: TGTGCCAGCAGCGCGATGCTAACCACAGGGGAGGAGACTGAAGCTTTCTTT. Protein: CASSAMLTTGEETEAFF.

There are a few counts of this clonotype. This chain joins TRBV10-1 and TRBJ1-5; TRBD1 matches 10 bases. The CDR3 is 16 residues long. Germline CDR1 is WNHNN and CDR2 is SYGVQD (reference sequence). J lost 1 base, V lost 8 bases, and 8 bases had no gene match. DNA for the CDR3: TGCGCCAGCCAGGACAGGGGGGTTGAGAGCAATCAGCCCCAGCATTTT. This gives the protein CASQDRGVESNQPQHF.

The gene calls are TRBV19 and TRBJ1-1; D is possibly TRBD1 (6 bases). The CDR3 covers 15 residues. Trimming took 5 bases from V and 3 from J, leaving 16 bases between them. Germline values: CDR1 LNHDA, CDR2 SQIVND (reference sequence). The CDR3 reads CASSSRSGADTEAFF. The CDR3 DNA reads as TGTGCCAGTAGTTCAAGATCAGGGGCGGACACTGAAGCTTTCTTT. The full variable domain, rest sourced from reference TRBV19 and TRBJ1-1, is DGGITQSPKYLFRKEGQNVTLSCEQNLNHDAMYWYRQDPGQGLRLIYYSQIVNDFQKGDIAEGYSVSREKKESFPLTVTSAQKNPTAFYLCASSSRSGADTEAFFGQGTRLTVV.